This T cell receptor (beta chain) was observed in a study of blood T cell repertoires in COVID-19. Across the study: The origin of the acute and convalescent COVID-19 samples was the United States, Italy and Spain. T cells, B-cell-depleted T cells, or PBMCs supplied cDNA or gDNA.

This CDR3 contains 15 residues. Germline V lookup: CDR1 SGHDT, CDR2 YYEEEE. Trimming removed 0 bases at V and 1 base at J, with 10 bases between. TCRdb's table, derived via immunoSEQ multiplex PCR, lists solely in-frame clones and lacks some. The data show some 280,000 clones, about 88% seen once. The rearrangement joins TRBV5-6 to TRBJ1-2; no reliable D call. The receptor's source is a woman aged 55 to 70 with acute or convalescent COVID-19. Sequencing used peripheral blood. CDR3 coding DNA: TGTGCCAGCAGCTTGGCCTGGGCAGATAACTATGGCTACACCTTC. Translated, it gives CASSLAWADNYGYTF.